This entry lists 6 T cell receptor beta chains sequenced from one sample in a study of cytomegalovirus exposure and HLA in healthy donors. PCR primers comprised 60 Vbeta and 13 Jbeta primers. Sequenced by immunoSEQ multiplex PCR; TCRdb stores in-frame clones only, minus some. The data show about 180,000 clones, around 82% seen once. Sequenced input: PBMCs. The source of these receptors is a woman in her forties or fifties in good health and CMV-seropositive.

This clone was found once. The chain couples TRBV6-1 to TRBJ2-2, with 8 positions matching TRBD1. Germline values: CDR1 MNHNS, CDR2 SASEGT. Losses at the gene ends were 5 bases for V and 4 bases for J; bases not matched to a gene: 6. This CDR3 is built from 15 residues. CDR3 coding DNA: TGTGCCAGCAGTTCACAGGGACAGGTCACCGGGGAGCTGTTTTTT. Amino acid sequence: CASSSQGQVTGELFF.

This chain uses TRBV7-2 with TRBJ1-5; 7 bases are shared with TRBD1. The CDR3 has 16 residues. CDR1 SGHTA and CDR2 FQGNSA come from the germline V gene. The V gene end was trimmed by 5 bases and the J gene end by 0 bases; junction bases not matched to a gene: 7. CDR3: CASSQIGTASNQPQHF. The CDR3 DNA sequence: TGTGCCAGCAGCCAAATCGGGACAGCTAGCAATCAGCCCCAGCATTTT.

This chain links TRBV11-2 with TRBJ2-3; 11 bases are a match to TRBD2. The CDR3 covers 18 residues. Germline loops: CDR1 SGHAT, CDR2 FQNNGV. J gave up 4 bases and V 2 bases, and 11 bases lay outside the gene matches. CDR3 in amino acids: CASSLIARASGGPDTQYF. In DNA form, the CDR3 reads TGTGCCAGCAGCTTAATCGCTCGGGCTAGCGGGGGGCCAGATACGCAGTATTTT.

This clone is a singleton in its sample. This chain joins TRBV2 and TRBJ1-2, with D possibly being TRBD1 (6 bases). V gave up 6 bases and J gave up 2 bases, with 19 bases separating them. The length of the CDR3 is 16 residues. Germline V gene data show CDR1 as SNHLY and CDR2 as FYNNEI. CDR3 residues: CASSPEGGLGNYGYTF. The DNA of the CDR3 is TGTGCCAGCAGCCCAGAAGGGGGTCTGGGGAACTATGGCTACACCTTC.

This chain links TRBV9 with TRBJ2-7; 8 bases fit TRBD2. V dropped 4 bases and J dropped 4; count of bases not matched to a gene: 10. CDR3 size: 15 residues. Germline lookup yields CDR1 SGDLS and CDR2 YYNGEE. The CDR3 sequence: CASSPSAGLAYEQYF. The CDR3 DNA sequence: TGTGCCAGCAGCCCATCAGCAGGACTAGCTTACGAGCAGTACTTC. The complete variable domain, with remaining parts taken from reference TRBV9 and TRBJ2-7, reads DSGVTQTPKHLITATGQRVTLRCSPRSGDLSVYWYQQSLDQGLQFLIQYYNGEERAKGNILERFSAQQFPDLHSELNLSSLELGDSALYFCASSPSAGLAYEQYFGPGTRLTVT.

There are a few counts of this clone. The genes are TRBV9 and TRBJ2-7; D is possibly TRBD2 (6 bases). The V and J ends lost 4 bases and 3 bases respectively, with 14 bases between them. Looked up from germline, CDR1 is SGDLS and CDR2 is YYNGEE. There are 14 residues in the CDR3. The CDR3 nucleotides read TGTGCCAGCAGCTTAGGGTTTAGCGGCTACGAGCAGTACTTC. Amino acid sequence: CASSLGFSGYEQYF. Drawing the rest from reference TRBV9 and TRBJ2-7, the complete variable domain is DSGVTQTPKHLITATGQRVTLRCSPRSGDLSVYWYQQSLDQGLQFLIQYYNGEERAKGNILERFSAQQFPDLHSELNLSSLELGDSALYFCASSLGFSGYEQYFGPGTRLTVT.